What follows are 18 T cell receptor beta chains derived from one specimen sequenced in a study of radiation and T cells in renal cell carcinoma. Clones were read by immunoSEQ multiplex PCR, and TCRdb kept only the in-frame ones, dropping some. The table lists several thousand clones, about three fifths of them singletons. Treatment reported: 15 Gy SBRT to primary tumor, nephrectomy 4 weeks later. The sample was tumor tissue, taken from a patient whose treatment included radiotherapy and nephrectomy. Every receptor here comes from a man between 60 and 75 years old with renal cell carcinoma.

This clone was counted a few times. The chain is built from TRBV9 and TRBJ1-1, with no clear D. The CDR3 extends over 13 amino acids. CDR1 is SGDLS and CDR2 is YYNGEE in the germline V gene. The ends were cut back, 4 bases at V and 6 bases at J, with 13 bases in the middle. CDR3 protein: CASSSRREAEAFF. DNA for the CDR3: TGTGCCAGCAGCTCCCGAAGGGAGGCTGAAGCTTTCTTT.

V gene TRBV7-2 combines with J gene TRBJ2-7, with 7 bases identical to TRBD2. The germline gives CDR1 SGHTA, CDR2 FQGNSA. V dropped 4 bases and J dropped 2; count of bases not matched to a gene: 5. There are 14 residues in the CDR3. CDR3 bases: TGTGCCAGCAGCTCGGGACTATTACCCTACGAGCAGTACTTC. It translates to CASSSGLLPYEQYF.

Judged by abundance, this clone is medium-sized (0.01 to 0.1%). In DNA, the CDR3 is TGTGCCAGCAGCTTAGGGGCAGGGGGCATCGATGGCTACACCTTC. Amino acid sequence: CASSLGAGGIDGYTF. The chain uses TRBV7-6 and TRBJ1-2; TRBD1 matches at 8 bases. CDR1 and CDR2 from the germline V gene are SGHVS and FNYEAQ. Trimming cost V 1 base and J 6 bases; bases outside gene matches: 7. CDR3 length: 15 residues. The full variable domain, completed using reference TRBV7-6 and TRBJ1-2, is GAGVSQSPRYKVTKRGQDVALRCDPISGHVSLYWYRQALGQGPEFLTYFNYEAQQDKSGLPNDRFSAERPEGSISTLTIQRTEQRDSAMYRCASSLGAGGIDGYTFGSGTRLTVV.

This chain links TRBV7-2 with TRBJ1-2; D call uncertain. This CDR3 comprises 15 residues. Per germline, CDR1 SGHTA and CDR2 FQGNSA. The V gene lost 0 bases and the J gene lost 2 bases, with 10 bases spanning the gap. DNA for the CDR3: TGTGCCAGCAGCTTAGCAGGAACGGCGAACTATGGCTACACCTTC. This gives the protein CASSLAGTANYGYTF.

The chain's CDR3 is CAWRTPGVETQYF. The CDR3 DNA is TGTGCCTGGAGGACCCCCGGAGTAGAGACCCAGTACTTC. The rearrangement links TRBV30 to TRBJ2-5; D not resolved. Germline values: CDR1 GTSNPN, CDR2 SVGIG (reference sequence). V dropped 3 bases and J dropped 4 bases, with 12 bases sitting between them. The CDR3 has 13 residues.

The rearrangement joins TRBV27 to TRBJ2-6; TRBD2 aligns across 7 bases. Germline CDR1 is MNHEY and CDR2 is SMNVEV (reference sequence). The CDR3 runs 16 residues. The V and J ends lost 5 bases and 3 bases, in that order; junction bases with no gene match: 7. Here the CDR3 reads CASSPRGEFGANVLTF. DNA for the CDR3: TGTGCCAGCAGTCCCCGGGGGGAGTTTGGGGCCAACGTCCTGACTTTC. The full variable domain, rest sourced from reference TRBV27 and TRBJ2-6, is EAQVTQNPRYLITVTGKKLTVTCSQNMNHEYMSWYRQDPGLGLRQIYYSMNVEVTDKGDVPEGYKVSRKEKRNFPLILESPSPNQTSLYFCASSPRGEFGANVLTFGAGSRLTVL.

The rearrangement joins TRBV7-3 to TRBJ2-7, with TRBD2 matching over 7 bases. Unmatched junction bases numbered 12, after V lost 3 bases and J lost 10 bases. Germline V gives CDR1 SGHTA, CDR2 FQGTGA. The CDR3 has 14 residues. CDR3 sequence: CASSLTSTPGVQYF. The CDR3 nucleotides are TGTGCCAGCAGCTTGACTAGCACCCCCGGGGTCCAGTACTTC.

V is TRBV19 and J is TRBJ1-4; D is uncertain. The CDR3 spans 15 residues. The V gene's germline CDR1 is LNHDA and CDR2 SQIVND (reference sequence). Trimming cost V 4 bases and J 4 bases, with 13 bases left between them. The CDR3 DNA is TGTGCCAGTAGTACCCCGAAAGGGAATAATGAAAAACTGTTTTTT. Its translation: CASSTPKGNNEKLFF.

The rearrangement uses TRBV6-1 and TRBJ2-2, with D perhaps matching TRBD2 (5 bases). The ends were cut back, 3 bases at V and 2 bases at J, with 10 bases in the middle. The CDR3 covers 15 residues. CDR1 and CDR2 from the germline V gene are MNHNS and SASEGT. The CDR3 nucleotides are TGTGCCAGCAGTGAGAGGACTGGTAACACCGGGGAGCTGTTTTTT. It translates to CASSERTGNTGELFF.

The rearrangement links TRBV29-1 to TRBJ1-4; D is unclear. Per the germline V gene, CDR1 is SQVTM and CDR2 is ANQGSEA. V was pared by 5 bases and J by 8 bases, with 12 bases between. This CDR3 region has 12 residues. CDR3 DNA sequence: TGCAGCGTTTCGCGGGAAGGGGAAAAACTGTTTTTT. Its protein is CSVSREGEKLFF.

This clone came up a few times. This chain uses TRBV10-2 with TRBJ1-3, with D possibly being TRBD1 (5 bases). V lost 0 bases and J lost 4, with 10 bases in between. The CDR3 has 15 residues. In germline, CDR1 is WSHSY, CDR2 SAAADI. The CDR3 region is CASSESSGLGNTIYF. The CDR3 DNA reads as TGCGCCAGCAGTGAGTCGTCGGGACTGGGAAACACCATATATTTT.

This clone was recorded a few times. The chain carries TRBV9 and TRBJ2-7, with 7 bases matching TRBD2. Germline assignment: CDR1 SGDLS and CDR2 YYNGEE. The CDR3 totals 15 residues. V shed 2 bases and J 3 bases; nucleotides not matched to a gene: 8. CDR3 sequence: CASSVTAGVDYEQYF. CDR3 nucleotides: TGTGCCAGCAGCGTCACGGCGGGAGTGGACTACGAGCAGTACTTC.

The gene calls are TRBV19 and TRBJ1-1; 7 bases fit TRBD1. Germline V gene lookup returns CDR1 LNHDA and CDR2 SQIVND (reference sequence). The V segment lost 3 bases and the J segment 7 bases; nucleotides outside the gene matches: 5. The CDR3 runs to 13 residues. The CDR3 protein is CASSMTGRGEAFF. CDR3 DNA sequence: TGTGCCAGTAGTATGACAGGGAGAGGTGAAGCTTTCTTT. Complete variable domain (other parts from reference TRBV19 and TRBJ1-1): DGGITQSPKYLFRKEGQNVTLSCEQNLNHDAMYWYRQDPGQGLRLIYYSQIVNDFQKGDIAEGYSVSREKKESFPLTVTSAQKNPTAFYLCASSMTGRGEAFFGQGTRLTVV.

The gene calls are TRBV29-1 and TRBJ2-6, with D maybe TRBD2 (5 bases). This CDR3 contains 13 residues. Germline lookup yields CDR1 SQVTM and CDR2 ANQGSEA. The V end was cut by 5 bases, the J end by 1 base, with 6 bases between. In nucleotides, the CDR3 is TGCAGCGTTAGAGGGTCTGGGGCCAACGTCCTGACTTTC. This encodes CSVRGSGANVLTF.

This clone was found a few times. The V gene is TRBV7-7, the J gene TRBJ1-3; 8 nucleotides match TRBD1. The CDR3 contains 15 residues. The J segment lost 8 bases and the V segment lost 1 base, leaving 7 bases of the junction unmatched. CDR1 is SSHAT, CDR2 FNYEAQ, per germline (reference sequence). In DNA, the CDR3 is TGTGCCAGCAGCTTAGGGACAGGGCATTCGGACACCATATATTTT. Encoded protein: CASSLGTGHSDTIYF. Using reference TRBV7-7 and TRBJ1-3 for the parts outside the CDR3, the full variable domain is GAGVSQSPRYKVTKRGQDVTLRCDPISSHATLYWYQQALGQGPEFLTYFNYEAQPDKSGLPSDRFSAERPEGSISTLTIQRTEQRDSAMYRCASSLGTGHSDTIYFGEGSWLTVV.

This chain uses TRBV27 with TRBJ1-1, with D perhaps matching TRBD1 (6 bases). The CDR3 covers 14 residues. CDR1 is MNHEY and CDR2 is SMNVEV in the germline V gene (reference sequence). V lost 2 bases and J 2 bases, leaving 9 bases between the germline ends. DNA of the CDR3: TGTGCCAGCAGTTTAAGGACAGTCAACACTGAAGCTTTCTTT. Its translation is CASSLRTVNTEAFF.

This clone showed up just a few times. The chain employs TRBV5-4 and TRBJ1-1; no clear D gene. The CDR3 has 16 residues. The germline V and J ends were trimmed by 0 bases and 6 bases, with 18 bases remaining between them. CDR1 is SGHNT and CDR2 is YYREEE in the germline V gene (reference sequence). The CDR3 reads CASSLAVPNEGAEAFF. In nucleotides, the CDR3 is TGTGCCAGCAGCTTGGCGGTCCCAAACGAAGGTGCTGAAGCTTTCTTT.

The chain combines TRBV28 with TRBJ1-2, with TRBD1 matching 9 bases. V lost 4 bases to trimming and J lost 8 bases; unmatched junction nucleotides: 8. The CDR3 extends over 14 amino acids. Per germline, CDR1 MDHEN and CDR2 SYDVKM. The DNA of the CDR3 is TGTGCCAGCAGTTACGCCGGGACAGGGTACGGCTACACCTTC. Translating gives CASSYAGTGYGYTF.